What follows describes a single TCR beta chain. Its antigen is currently unknown. This record belongs to a study of cytomegalovirus exposure and HLA in healthy donors. Study-wide background: T cells numbering around 180 million yielded some 100 million unique TCR beta sequences in an earlier analysis.

Germline V gives CDR1 SGHTS, CDR2 YDEGEE. The V gene lost 1 base and the J gene lost 4 bases, with 9 bases spanning the gap. There are 14 residues in the CDR3. Study-wide results and caveats: One variant, a missense change in DCLRE1C, was linked in a later analysis to TCR beta V- and J-gene trimming. Reports described diagnosis of cytomegalovirus status by the classifier as highly specific and sensitive. Some V segments, TRBV6-2 and TRBV6-3 among them, were indistinguishable and were therefore excluded.

Primers included in the PCR were 60 Vbeta and 13 Jbeta primers. The method was immunoSEQ multiplex PCR; TCRdb's version includes in-frame clones alone and lacks a portion of them. The sample consists of 150,000 to 200,000 clones, approximately 70% of them appearing once. Material: PBMCs. The V gene is TRBV5-8, the J gene TRBJ1-3, with a possible D match to TRBD1 (5 bases). The receptor was isolated from a woman younger than 45 in good health and CMV-seronegative. The CDR3 region is CASSLWQGGNTIYF. The CDR3 DNA follows: TGTGCCAGCAGCTTGTGGCAGGGAGGAAACACCATATATTTT.